The rows below give T cell receptor beta chains drawn from one sample of a study of Graves' ophthalmopathy and Graves' hyperthyroidism. TCRdb used MiXCR to reprocess the multiplex PCR reads, holding one entry per CDR3 protein. The sample contains a few hundred thousand distinct CDR3 sequences, roughly 21% of which appear only once. The material sequenced was peripheral blood. The receptors were sampled from a woman under 30 with stable Graves' hyperthyroidism. Both conserved end residues are part of each CDR3. D genes are given only for firm matches. For some rows the clone size is stated as once, few or many, or as a class when expanded; others skip it.

D: -
size: many
V: TRBV28
J: TRBJ2-7
CDR3: CASTTEAGNYYEQYF
DNA: TGTGCCAGCACCACTGAGGCGGGAAACTACTACGAGCAGTACTTC

D: -
size: many
V: TRBV10-2
J: TRBJ2-7
CDR3: CASSEDRGGSEQYF
DNA: TGCGCCAGCAGTGAGGACAGGGGCGGGAGTGAGCAGTACTTC

D: -
size: many
V: TRBV12-3/TRBV12-4
J: TRBJ2-2
CDR3: CATSISETGELFF
DNA: TGTGCCACCAGCATATCGGAAACCGGGGAGCTGTTTTTT

D: -
size: few
V: TRBV6-1
J: TRBJ1-2
CDR3: CASSENEGTWDGYTF
DNA: TGTGCCAGCAGTGAGAACGAGGGTACCTGGGATGGCTACACCTTC

D: -
size: -
V: TRBV6-1
J: TRBJ2-7
CDR3: CAIYPGGPLEQYF
DNA: TGTGCCATATACCCGGGGGGCCCTCTCGAGCAGTACTTC

D: TRBD2
size: few
V: TRBV6-4
J: TRBJ2-2
CDR3: CASRVTTVAGTKNTGELFF
DNA: TGTGCCAGCAGAGTTACGACTGTGGCGGGGACTAAGAACACCGGGGAGCTGTTTTTT

D: -
size: -
V: TRBV7-8
J: TRBJ2-5
CDR3: CASSLGGVGETQYF
DNA: TGTGCCAGCAGCTTAGGAGGGGTCGGAGAGACCCAGTACTTC

D: -
size: -
V: TRBV5-1
J: TRBJ2-5
CDR3: CASSLDSYQETQYF
DNA: TGCGCCAGCAGTCTCGACAGTTACCAAGAGACCCAGTACTTC

D: TRBD2
size: few
V: TRBV7-8
J: TRBJ2-7
CDR3: CASSSLAGKLSYEQYF
DNA: TGTGCCAGCAGCTCTCTAGCGGGGAAACTCTCCTACGAGCAGTACTTC

D: -
size: many
V: TRBV10-3
J: TRBJ1-1
CDR3: CAISGRPGYTEAFF
DNA: TGTGCCATCAGTGGTAGGCCGGGGTACACTGAAGCTTTCTTT

D: TRBD1
size: few
V: TRBV20-1
J: TRBJ2-5
CDR3: CSARPPQGARIMIETQYF
DNA: TGCAGTGCTAGACCCCCGCAGGGGGCGCGGATAATGATAGAGACCCAGTACTTC

D: -
size: many
V: TRBV11-3
J: TRBJ2-2
CDR3: CASAAAVNTGELFF
DNA: TGTGCCAGCGCGGCTGCAGTTAACACCGGGGAGCTGTTTTTT

D: -
size: -
V: TRBV6-5
J: TRBJ2-7
CDR3: CASSYGQGGNEQYF
DNA: TGTGCCAGCAGTTACGGGCAGGGTGGCAACGAGCAGTACTTC

D: -
size: many
V: TRBV7-2
J: TRBJ2-6
CDR3: CASSLRRVGANVLTF
DNA: TGTGCCAGCAGCTTACGCAGGGTTGGGGCCAACGTCCTGACTTTC

D: TRBD2
size: many
V: TRBV29-1
J: TRBJ2-5
CDR3: CSVGNRLAGETQYF
DNA: TGCAGCGTTGGGAACCGACTAGCTGGGGAGACCCAGTACTTC

D: -
size: many
V: TRBV20-1
J: TRBJ1-3
CDR3: CSARVAPSGNTIYF
DNA: TGCAGTGCTAGAGTAGCACCCTCTGGAAACACCATATATTTT